The rows below give T cell receptor beta chains drawn from one sample of a study of T-cell memory formation after mild COVID-19. From the 5' RACE reads, TCRdb called clonotypes with MiXCR, one entry per CDR3 protein. The profile shows around 440,000 distinct CDR3 sequences, 15% to 20% of them singletons. The sequenced sample consisted of PBMCs or a T cell subset sorted from them (not recorded which). These receptors came from an adult woman who had mild COVID-19 (a few samples of this study predate the infection). Cell type and time point are not known. Both conserved end residues are part of each CDR3. D genes are given only for firm matches. Clone size is shown for a subset of rows, as once, few, many or a class of expanded clone.

>TRBJ2-5|-|TRBV15|few|15
TGTGCCACCAGCGAACAAAGCATCGGGGGAGAGACCCAGTACTTC
CATSEQSIGGETQYF
>TRBJ2-3|-|TRBV9|-|16
TGTGCCAGCAGCGTAGGATCGGGGGTTTTGACAGATACGCAGTATTTT
CASSVGSGVLTDTQYF
>TRBJ2-2|-|TRBV5-1|-|15
TGCGCCAGCAGCTTGGACTACCCCAACACCGGGGAGCTGTTTTTT
CASSLDYPNTGELFF
>TRBJ2-1|TRBD2|TRBV5-4|few|15
TGTGCCAGCAGTACGAGAGCGGGAGTTCCCCATGAGCAGTTCTTC
CASSTRAGVPHEQFF
>TRBJ1-6|-|TRBV27|few|15
TGTGCCAGCAGTCCGGGGGGGATTTATAATTCACCCCTCCACTTT
CASSPGGIYNSPLHF
>TRBJ1-5|TRBD1|TRBV7-8|few|14
TGTGCCAGCACCCAGGGGGGGAGCAATCAGCCCCAGCATTTT
CASTQGGSNQPQHF
>TRBJ2-4|-|TRBV7-9|-|17
TGTGCCAGCAGCCCTAGTAGCGGAAGAAGCAGGAAAAACATTCAGTACTTC
CASSPSSGRSRKNIQYF
>TRBJ1-1|-|TRBV7-6|-|14
TGTGCCAGCAGCTTAGGAACCGTGGACACTGAAGCTTTCTTT
CASSLGTVDTEAFF
>TRBJ2-7|TRBD1|TRBV12-3/TRBV12-4|-|14
TGTGCCAGCAGTTTAAGGGACAGGGTCCACGAGCAGTACTTC
CASSLRDRVHEQYF
>TRBJ2-7|TRBD1|TRBV9|-|13
TGTGCCAGCAGCGTCGCAGGGGGCCACGAGCAGTACTTC
CASSVAGGHEQYF
>TRBJ2-3|TRBD2|TRBV4-3|-|19
TGCGCCAGCAGCCAAGAACCCCACCGCTCGGGGGGGCGCACAGATACGCAGTATTTT
CASSQEPHRSGGRTDTQYF
>TRBJ1-2|-|TRBV27|few|13
TGTGCCAGCAGTCTCAGCGAACTCTATGGCTACACCTTC
CASSLSELYGYTF
>TRBJ1-3|TRBD1|TRBV12-3/TRBV12-4|-|14
TGTGCCAGCAGTTTGGACAGGGGAGGAAACACCATATATTTT
CASSLDRGGNTIYF
>TRBJ2-1|TRBD2|TRBV4-1|-|14
TGCGCCAGCAGCCAAGATGGGGTTACTAGCGTGCAGTTCTTC
CASSQDGVTSVQFF
>TRBJ2-7|TRBD1|TRBV12-3/TRBV12-4|few|15
TGTGCCAGCACTGGGACAGGTATGGCTCGCGAGGACCCCCACTTC
CASTGTGMAREDPHF
>TRBJ1-2|-|TRBV4-1|-|12
TGCGCCAGCAGCCAAGATCATGGGAAGAACACCTTC
CASSQDHGKNTF